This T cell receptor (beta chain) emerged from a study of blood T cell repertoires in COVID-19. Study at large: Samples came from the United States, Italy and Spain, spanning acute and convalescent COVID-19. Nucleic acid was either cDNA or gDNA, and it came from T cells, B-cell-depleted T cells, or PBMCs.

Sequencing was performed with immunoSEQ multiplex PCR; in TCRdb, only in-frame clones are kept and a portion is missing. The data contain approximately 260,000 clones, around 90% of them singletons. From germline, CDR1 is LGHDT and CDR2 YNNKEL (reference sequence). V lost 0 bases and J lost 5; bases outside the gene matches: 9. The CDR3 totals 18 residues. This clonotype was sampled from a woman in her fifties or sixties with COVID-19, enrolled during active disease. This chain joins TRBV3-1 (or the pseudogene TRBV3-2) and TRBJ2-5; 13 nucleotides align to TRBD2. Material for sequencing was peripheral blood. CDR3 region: CASSQDLTSGGAGETQYF. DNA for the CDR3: TGTGCCAGCAGCCAAGATCTTACTAGCGGGGGGGCTGGGGAGACCCAGTACTTC.